These 20 T cell receptor beta chains came from one sample sequenced in a study of T cells in Graves' hyperthyroidism and ophthalmopathy. RNA transcripts were the template for amplifying TCR beta CDR3 regions. Researchers ran a first-round RT-PCR on the TCR CDR3 using the HTBI primer set. From the multiplex PCR reads, TCRdb called clonotypes with MiXCR, one entry per CDR3 protein. Of about 400,000 distinct CDR3 sequences listed, about 14% are singletons. Sequencing was performed on blood. All receptors come from a man over 45 with Graves' ophthalmopathy.

This clonotype was counted ten times or more. The J gene is TRBJ1-1, the V gene TRBV7-8; TRBD1 agrees at 11 bases. Unmatched junction bases numbered 13, after V lost 4 bases and J lost 3 bases. This CDR3 has 18 amino acids. CDR1 SGHVS and CDR2 FQNEAQ come from the germline V gene. The CDR3 nucleotides are TGTGCCAGCAGCTCTAGAATCGGGACAGGGGGAGAAGACACTGAAGCTTTCTTT. Residues: CASSSRIGTGGEDTEAFF.

CDR3 loop: CASSPPGQIYEQYF. The CDR3 region has the DNA TGTGCCAGCAGCCCACCGGGACAGATCTACGAGCAGTACTTC. The chain combines TRBV11-2 with TRBJ2-7; 7 nucleotides align to TRBD1. The junction had 7 bases not matched to a gene; V was cut back by 5 bases and J by 3 bases. The CDR3 sequence is 14 residues long. Germline CDR1 SGHAT, CDR2 FQNNGV.

The chain carries TRBV30 and TRBJ1-5; no clear D. Germline V gene lookup returns CDR1 GTSNPN and CDR2 SVGIG (reference sequence). CDR3 length equals 15 residues. Between the trimmed V and J ends, which lost 0 bases and 0 bases, there was a span of 9 bases. The CDR3 nucleotides read TGTGCCTGGAGTGTGTCAGGCCCTAGCAATCAGCCCCAGCATTTT. Protein: CAWSVSGPSNQPQHF.

The sample holds a few counts of this clonotype. This chain connects TRBV24-1 to TRBJ2-1; TRBD2 matches 12 bases. The CDR3 is 19 residues long. V was clipped by 4 bases and J by 0 bases; unmatched bases: 9. Per the germline V gene, CDR1 is KGHDR and CDR2 is SFDVKD. CDR3 sequence reads: CATSDSGTSGRYSYNEQFF. CDR3 DNA: TGTGCCACCAGTGACTCCGGGACTAGCGGGCGCTACTCCTACAATGAGCAGTTCTTC.

This clonotype has more than one count but fewer than ten. This rearrangement joins TRBV10-3 to TRBJ2-4; the D gene is possibly TRBD2 (6 bases). This CDR3 is 13 amino acids long. V lost 4 bases, J lost 9 bases, and 13 bases lay in between. CDR1 and CDR2 (germline): ENHRY, SYGVKD. The CDR3 reads CAISGRDQGIQYF. The CDR3 DNA sequence: TGTGCCATCAGTGGGCGGGACCAGGGCATTCAGTACTTC.

This clonotype was recorded a few times. The rearrangement joins TRBV5-1 to TRBJ2-2, with D uncertain. V lost 4 bases and J 0 bases, leaving 7 bases between the germline ends. CDR3 size: 14 residues. Germline loops: CDR1 SGHRS, CDR2 YFSETQ. The CDR3 protein is CASSNSANTGELFF. In DNA form, the CDR3 reads TGCGCCAGCAGCAACAGCGCGAACACCGGGGAGCTGTTTTTT.

As for this clonotype: A much larger clonotype is one base distant, so this may be a read error. The gene calls are TRBV6-1 and TRBJ2-1, with TRBD2 identical over 7 bases. After removal of 6 bases from V and 9 bases from J, the junction contained 5 bases not matched to a gene. The CDR3 sequence is 12 residues long. Germline values: CDR1 MNHNS, CDR2 SASEGT. The CDR3: CASSRTSSEQFF. The CDR3 DNA reads as TGTGCCAGCAGCAGGACTAGTAGTGAGCAGTTCTTC.

This clonotype has only a few counts. This chain joins TRBV7-3 and TRBJ2-6; the D is unclear. The CDR3 length is 15 residues. The germline V gene encodes CDR1 SGHTA and CDR2 FQGTGA. Trimming took off 3 bases at V and 1 base at J, with 7 bases between the two ends. The CDR3 loop reads CASSFWGSGANVLTF. In DNA, the CDR3 is TGTGCCAGCAGCTTTTGGGGATCTGGGGCCAACGTCCTGACTTTC.

The chain recombines TRBV30 with TRBJ1-2; D may be TRBD1 (5 bases). Germline values: CDR1 GTSNPN, CDR2 SVGIG (reference sequence). CDR3 length: 13 amino acids. Deletions cut 1 base from V and 8 bases from J, with 14 bases between. CDR3 sequence (DNA): TGTGCCTGGAGTGGGGGGGGGGAATTCGGCTACACCTTC. Protein sequence: CAWSGGGEFGYTF.

This clonotype showed up just a few times. The genes are TRBV6-5 and TRBJ2-5; TRBD2 might be the D (5 bases). In germline, CDR1 is MNHEY, CDR2 SVGAGI. With 11 bases removed from V and 5 bases from J, the gap between germline ends came to 21 bases. The CDR3 length is 14 residues. CDR3 bases: TGTGCCGTAAACGAGAGGGAGCTAAGCGAGACCCAGTACTTC. Residues: CAVNERELSETQYF.

This clonotype was counted ten times or more. The chain recombines TRBV11-2 with TRBJ1-4; no definite D call. The germline gives CDR1 SGHAT, CDR2 FQNNGV. The CDR3 sequence is 13 residues long. Trimming cost V 6 bases and J 8 bases, with 13 bases left between them. CDR3 bases: TGTGCCAGCAGTACACGACCGAAAGAAAAACTGTTTTTT. Translation gives CASSTRPKEKLFF.

This chain joins TRBV9 and TRBJ2-1, with 8 bases aligning to TRBD2. V lost 0 bases to trimming and J lost 8 bases; unmatched junction nucleotides: 7. Germline V CDR1 and CDR2: SGDLS, YYNGEE. The CDR3 is 15 amino acids. This CDR3 is CASSVGGLAGDEQFF. The CDR3, as DNA: TGTGCCAGCAGCGTAGGAGGGCTAGCGGGCGATGAGCAGTTCTTC.

For this clonotype: A much larger clone is a single base away; this may be a read error. The V call is TRBV6-1, the J call TRBJ2-7, with D possibly TRBD1 on 5 matching bases. V was cut by 6 bases and J by 0 bases, with 9 bases left in between. From germline, CDR1 is MNHNS and CDR2 SASEGT. CDR3 size: 13 residues. DNA of the CDR3: TGTGCCAGCAGACAGGAGAGCTCCTACGAGCAGTACTTC. The encoded protein is CASRQESSYEQYF.

This rearrangement joins TRBV6-1 to TRBJ2-7; 14 bases map to TRBD2. This CDR3 has 19 amino acids. Germline values: CDR1 MNHNS, CDR2 SASEGT. Germline trimming cut 6 bases from V and 4 bases from J; bases unmatched to any gene: 17. The CDR3, as DNA: TGTGCCAGCAGACGGACTAGCGGGAGGATCGTCCGCGGATATTACGAGCAGTACTTC. Protein: CASRRTSGRIVRGYYEQYF.

This clonotype was observed a few times. The chain employs TRBV11-3 and TRBJ2-3; D remains unclear. The germline V gene encodes CDR1 SGHNT and CDR2 YENEEA. The CDR3 consists of 14 residues. V was clipped by 4 bases and J by 5 bases, with 13 bases between them. CDR3 protein: CASSSHGVGDTQYF. In nucleotides, the CDR3 is TGTGCCAGCAGCTCACACGGAGTTGGAGATACGCAGTATTTT.

This clonotype was recorded at least ten times. The CDR3 here is CAWTPGGYEQFF. Written as DNA, the CDR3 is TGTGCCTGGACCCCGGGGGGGTATGAGCAGTTCTTC. The chain links TRBV30 to TRBJ2-1; the match to TRBD2 covers 8 bases. Germline V gives CDR1 GTSNPN, CDR2 SVGIG (reference sequence). The ends lost 4 bases at V and 8 bases at J; junction bases unmatched: 4. The CDR3 is made up of 12 amino acids.

This clonotype turned up a few times. The chain combines TRBV5-1 with TRBJ2-1, with TRBD2 identical over 10 bases. Per the germline V gene, CDR1 is SGHRS and CDR2 is YFSETQ. The J segment lost 0 bases and the V segment lost 5 bases, leaving 5 bases of the junction unmatched. This CDR3 is 16 amino acids long. The CDR3 region is CASRVWTSGSYNEQFF. CDR3 nucleotide sequence: TGCGCCAGCAGGGTATGGACTAGCGGCTCCTACAATGAGCAGTTCTTC.

V is TRBV2 and J is TRBJ2-7; no reliable D call. The length of the CDR3 is 14 residues. Per the germline V gene, CDR1 is SNHLY and CDR2 is FYNNEI. Trimming took 8 bases from V and 3 from J, leaving 17 bases between them. The CDR3 sequence is CASLRPGDNYEQYF. CDR3 coding DNA: TGTGCCAGCCTCCGCCCTGGCGACAACTACGAGCAGTACTTC.

J is TRBJ1-2 and V is TRBV27; a weak D match, TRBD1 (6 bases). The germline V and J ends were trimmed by 10 bases and 8 bases, with 20 bases remaining between them. The CDR3 loop spans 13 amino acids. Germline V gives CDR1 MNHEY, CDR2 SMNVEV (reference sequence). In DNA form, the CDR3 reads TGTGCCACCCGACCGAACAGGGAGAGAGGCTACACCTTC. Its translation is CATRPNRERGYTF.

This clonotype appeared many times. The chain has TRBV3-1 and TRBJ2-5; 8 positions agree with TRBD2. The CDR3 has 14 residues. The germline gives CDR1 LGHDT, CDR2 YNNKEL (reference sequence). The ends lost 2 bases at V and 6 bases at J; junction bases unmatched: 5. In DNA form, the CDR3 reads TGTGCCAGCAGCCAAAGTAGCGGGATCAAGACCCAGTACTTC. Translated: CASSQSSGIKTQYF.